Shown below are 14 T cell receptor beta chains from a single sample sequenced in a study of cytomegalovirus exposure and HLA in healthy donors. The study ran its PCR with 60 Vbeta and 13 Jbeta primers. Measured with immunoSEQ multiplex PCR; TCRdb has only the in-frame clones, and not every one. The sample carries approximately 81,000 clones, around 76% recorded once. Sequencing used PBMCs. The origin of the receptors is a woman between 50 and 59 years old in good health and CMV-seropositive.

This CDR3 is CAAGASSGANVLTF. The CDR3 DNA follows: TGTGCTGCAGGGGCCTCCTCTGGGGCCAACGTCCTGACTTTC. The rearrangement links TRBV6-5 to TRBJ2-6, with D possibly matching TRBD1 (6 bases). The germline V gene has CDR1 MNHEY and CDR2 SVGAGI. CDR3 length: 14 residues.

In this sample, this clone turned up once. CDR3: CASATGNYGYTF. The DNA for the CDR3 is TGCGCCAGTGCGACAGGAAACTATGGCTACACCTTC. The V gene is TRBV5-1, the J gene TRBJ1-2; a weak D match, TRBD1 (6 bases). V lost 8 bases and J 2 bases, leaving 10 bases between the germline ends. CDR1 and CDR2 from the germline V gene are SGHRS and YFSETQ. The CDR3 length is 12 residues.

The chain joins TRBV11-3 to TRBJ2-2; D is undetermined. V was trimmed by 5 bases and J by 2 bases, leaving 12 bases between them. The CDR3 sequence is 15 residues long. Looked up from germline, CDR1 is SGHNT and CDR2 is YENEEA. The CDR3 loop reads CASSPSGFNTGELFF. The CDR3 nucleotides are TGTGCCAGCAGCCCCAGTGGTTTTAACACCGGGGAGCTGTTTTTT.

The gene calls are TRBV5-5 and TRBJ1-1, with a possible D match to TRBD1 (5 bases). The CDR3 extends over 17 amino acids. Germline V gene lookup returns CDR1 SGHKS and CDR2 YYEKEE (reference sequence). Trimming cost V 6 bases and J 0 bases, with 21 bases left between them. As DNA, the CDR3 is TGTGCCAGCAATTTCCGCAGGGCCAGATCCTTGAACACTGAAGCTTTCTTT. Translating it yields CASNFRRARSLNTEAFF.

This chain links TRBV18 with TRBJ2-5; possible D gene TRBD1, 5 bases. Trimming took off 2 bases at V and 5 bases at J, with 12 bases between the two ends. This CDR3 is 14 amino acids long. CDR1 is KGHSH and CDR2 is LQKENI in the germline V gene. CDR3 coding DNA: TGTGCCAGCTCACCAGGGGCGAATGGGGAGACCCAGTACTTC. Protein: CASSPGANGETQYF.

In its sample, this clone was seen a few times. This chain uses TRBV5-1 with TRBJ2-2; D is perhaps TRBD2 (5 bases). The V gene's germline CDR1 is SGHRS and CDR2 YFSETQ. This CDR3 has 15 residues. Trimming stripped 0 bases from V and 6 bases from J, with 12 bases between. The CDR3 DNA sequence: TGCGCCAGCAGCTTGGGTTCTAGCTTCGCCGGGGAGCTGTTTTTT. Translation: CASSLGSSFAGELFF.

The genes are TRBV7-9 and TRBJ2-2; 7 bases line up with TRBD2. The CDR3 extends over 17 amino acids. Germline assignment: CDR1 SEHNR and CDR2 FQNEAQ (reference sequence). The junction had 13 bases not matched to a gene; V was cut back by 2 bases and J by 7 bases. The CDR3 protein is CASSLRVGGPSGGELFF. CDR3 coding DNA: TGTGCCAGCAGCTTAAGAGTGGGAGGGCCGTCTGGCGGGGAGCTGTTTTTT.

This clone was counted at least ten times. The chain links TRBV25-1 to TRBJ2-7; TRBD1 might be the D (6 bases). Trimming removed 3 bases from V and 2 bases from J, with 23 bases in between. The CDR3 spans 18 residues. Germline assignment: CDR1 MGHDK and CDR2 SYGVNS. The CDR3 bases are TGTGCCAGCAGTGAGTCCCAGGCTTCAGGGGAGCGGACCTACGAGCAGTACTTC. Amino acids: CASSESQASGERTYEQYF.

Only a few counts were recorded for this clone. This chain links TRBV10-3 with TRBJ1-5; TRBD1 matches at 7 bases. Germline V gene data show CDR1 as ENHRY and CDR2 as SYGVKD. Trimming cost V 0 bases and J 6 bases; bases outside gene matches: 2. The CDR3 extends over 14 amino acids. CDR3 sequence: CAISESDRAQPQHF. The CDR3 bases are TGTGCCATCAGTGAGTCCGACAGGGCTCAGCCCCAGCATTTT.

The chain's CDR3 is CASSALLSTDTQYF. The DNA for the CDR3 is TGTGCCAGCAGTGCCCTCCTGAGCACAGATACGCAGTATTTT. The chain employs TRBV2 and TRBJ2-3; D gene uncertain. CDR3 length: 14 amino acids. CDR1 and CDR2 from the germline V gene are SNHLY and FYNNEI. Trimming cost V 4 bases and J 0 bases, with 8 bases left between them.

The chain links TRBV6-5 to TRBJ1-4; possible D gene TRBD1, 6 bases. Germline CDR1 and CDR2: MNHEY and SVGAGI. The CDR3 length is 15 residues. Trimming stripped 5 bases from V and 5 bases from J, with 15 bases between. CDR3 coding DNA: TGTGCCAGCAGTAGCCACAGGGAAACAAATGAAAAACTGTTTTTT. It is translated as CASSSHRETNEKLFF.

The chain has TRBV6-6 and TRBJ2-7, with 12 bases aligning to TRBD1. Germline loops: CDR1 MNHNY, CDR2 SVGAGI (reference sequence). Trimming at V came to 6 bases and at J to 5 bases, leaving 5 bases not matched to a gene. This CDR3 contains 14 residues. The CDR3 is CASRRGTGGNEQYF. The CDR3 coding sequence is TGTGCCAGCAGGCGGGGGACAGGGGGCAACGAGCAGTACTTC.

The chain joins TRBV19 to TRBJ2-1; a weak D match, TRBD2 (5 bases). The CDR3 runs to 14 residues. Germline values: CDR1 LNHDA, CDR2 SQIVND (reference sequence). The germline V and J ends were trimmed by 5 bases and 7 bases, with 15 bases remaining between them. CDR3 sequence reads: CASSRDYTTNEQFF. The CDR3 DNA reads TGTGCCAGTAGTCGTGACTATACCACAAATGAGCAGTTCTTC.

V is TRBV30 and J is TRBJ2-1; 11 bases agree with TRBD2. Germline loops: CDR1 GTSNPN, CDR2 SVGIG (reference sequence). This CDR3 is 14 amino acids long. The ends lost 1 base at V and 7 bases at J; junction bases unmatched: 3. CDR3 region: CAWSGRTSGNEQFF. The CDR3 DNA follows: TGTGCCTGGAGTGGGCGGACTAGCGGGAATGAGCAGTTCTTC.